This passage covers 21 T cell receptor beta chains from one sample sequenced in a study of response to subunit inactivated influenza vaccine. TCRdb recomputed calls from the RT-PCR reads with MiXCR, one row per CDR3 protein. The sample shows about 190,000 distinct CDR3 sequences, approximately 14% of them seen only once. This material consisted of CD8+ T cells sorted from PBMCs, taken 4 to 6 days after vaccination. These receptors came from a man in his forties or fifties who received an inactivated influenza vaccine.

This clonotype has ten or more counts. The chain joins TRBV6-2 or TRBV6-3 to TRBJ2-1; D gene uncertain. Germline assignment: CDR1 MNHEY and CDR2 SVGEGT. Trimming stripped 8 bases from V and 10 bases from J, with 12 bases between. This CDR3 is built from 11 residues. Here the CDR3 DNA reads TGTGCCAGCGGACCGGGCCTCGAGCAGTTCTTC. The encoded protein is CASGPGLEQFF.

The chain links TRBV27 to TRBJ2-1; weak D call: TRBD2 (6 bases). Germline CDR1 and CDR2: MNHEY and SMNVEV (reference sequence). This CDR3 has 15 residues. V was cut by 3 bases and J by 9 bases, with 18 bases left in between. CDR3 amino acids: CASSLLPYSGAEQFF. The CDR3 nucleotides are TGTGCCAGCAGTTTGTTACCCTATTCGGGAGCTGAGCAGTTCTTC.

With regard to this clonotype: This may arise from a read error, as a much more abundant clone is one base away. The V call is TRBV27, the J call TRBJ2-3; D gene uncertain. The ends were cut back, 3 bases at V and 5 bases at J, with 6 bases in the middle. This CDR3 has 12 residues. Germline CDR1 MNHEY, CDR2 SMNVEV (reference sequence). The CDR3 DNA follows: TGTGCCAGCAGTTTGATGGGAGATACGCAGTATTTT. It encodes CASSLMGDTQYF.

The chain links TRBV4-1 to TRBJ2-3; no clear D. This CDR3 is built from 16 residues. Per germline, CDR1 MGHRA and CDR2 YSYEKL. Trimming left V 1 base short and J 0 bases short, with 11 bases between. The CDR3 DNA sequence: TGCGCCAGCAGCCAAGCCCTGGGCCGCAGCACAGATACGCAGTATTTT. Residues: CASSQALGRSTDTQYF.

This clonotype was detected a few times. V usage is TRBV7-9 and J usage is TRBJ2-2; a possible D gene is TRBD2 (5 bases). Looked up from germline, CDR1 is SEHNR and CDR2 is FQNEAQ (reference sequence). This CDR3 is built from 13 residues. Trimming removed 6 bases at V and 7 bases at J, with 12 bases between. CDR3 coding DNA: TGTGCCAGCAGGGCCGTCGGGAACGGGGAGCTGTTTTTT. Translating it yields CASRAVGNGELFF.

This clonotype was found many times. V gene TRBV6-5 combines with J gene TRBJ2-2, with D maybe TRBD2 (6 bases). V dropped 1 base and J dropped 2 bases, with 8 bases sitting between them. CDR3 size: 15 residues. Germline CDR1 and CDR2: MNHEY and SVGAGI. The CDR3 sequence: CASSYFSGNTGELFF. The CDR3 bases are TGTGCCAGCAGTTACTTTAGCGGTAACACCGGGGAGCTGTTTTTT.

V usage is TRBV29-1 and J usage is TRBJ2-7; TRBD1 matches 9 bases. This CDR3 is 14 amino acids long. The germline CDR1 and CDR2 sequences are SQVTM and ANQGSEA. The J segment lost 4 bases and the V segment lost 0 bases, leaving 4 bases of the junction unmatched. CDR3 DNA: TGCAGCGTTGAAGATCCTGGGACAGGGTACGAGCAGTACTTC. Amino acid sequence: CSVEDPGTGYEQYF.

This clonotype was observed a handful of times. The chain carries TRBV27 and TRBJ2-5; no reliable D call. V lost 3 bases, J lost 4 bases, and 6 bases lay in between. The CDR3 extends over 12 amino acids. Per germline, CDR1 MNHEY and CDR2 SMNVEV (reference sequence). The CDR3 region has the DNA TGTGCCAGCAGTTTTGTGGGAGAGACCCAGTACTTC. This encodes CASSFVGETQYF.

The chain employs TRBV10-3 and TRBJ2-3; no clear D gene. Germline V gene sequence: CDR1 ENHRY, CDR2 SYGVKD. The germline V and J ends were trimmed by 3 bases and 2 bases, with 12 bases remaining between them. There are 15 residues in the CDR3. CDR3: CAISDWSADTDTQYF. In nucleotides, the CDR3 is TGTGCCATCAGTGATTGGTCCGCGGACACAGATACGCAGTATTTT.

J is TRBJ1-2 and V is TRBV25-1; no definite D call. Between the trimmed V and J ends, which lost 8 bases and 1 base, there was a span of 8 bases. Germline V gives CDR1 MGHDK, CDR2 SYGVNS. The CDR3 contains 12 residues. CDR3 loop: CASQDGNYGYTF. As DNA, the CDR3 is TGTGCCAGCCAGGACGGTAACTATGGCTACACCTTC.

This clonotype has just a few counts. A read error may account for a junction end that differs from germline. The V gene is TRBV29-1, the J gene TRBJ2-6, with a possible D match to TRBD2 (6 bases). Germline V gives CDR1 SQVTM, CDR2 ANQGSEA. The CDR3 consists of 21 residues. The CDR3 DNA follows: TGCAGCGTTGAGGGATGGAGCGGGCGTGCGGTCTTTCTTTCTGGGTCCAACGTCCTGACTTTC. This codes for CSVEGWSGRAVFLSGSNVLTF.

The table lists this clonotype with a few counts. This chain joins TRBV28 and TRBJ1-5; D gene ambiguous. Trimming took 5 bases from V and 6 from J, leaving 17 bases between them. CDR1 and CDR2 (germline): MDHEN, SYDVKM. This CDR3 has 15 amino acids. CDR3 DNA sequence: TGTGCCAGCAGTCCCCCGGACCTAGGGATTCAGCCCCAGCATTTT. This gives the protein CASSPPDLGIQPQHF.

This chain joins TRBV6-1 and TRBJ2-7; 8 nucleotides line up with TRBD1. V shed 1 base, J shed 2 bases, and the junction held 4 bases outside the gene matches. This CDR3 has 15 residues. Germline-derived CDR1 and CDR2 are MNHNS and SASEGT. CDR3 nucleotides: TGTGCCAGCAGTGAAGGACAGGGGCGAACCTACGAGCAGTACTTC. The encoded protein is CASSEGQGRTYEQYF.

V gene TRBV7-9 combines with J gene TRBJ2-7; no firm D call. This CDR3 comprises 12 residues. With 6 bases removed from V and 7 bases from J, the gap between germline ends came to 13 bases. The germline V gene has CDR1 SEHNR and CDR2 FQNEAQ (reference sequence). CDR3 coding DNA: TGTGCCAGCAGTTCGGGCTCGTGGGAGCAGTACTTC. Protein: CASSSGSWEQYF. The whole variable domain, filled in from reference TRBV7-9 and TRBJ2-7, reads DTGVSQNPRHKITKRGQNVTFRCDPISEHNRLYWYRQTLGQGPEFLTYFQNEAQLEKSRLLSDRFSAERPKGSFSTLEIQRTEQGDSAMYLCASSSGSWEQYFGPGTRLTVT.

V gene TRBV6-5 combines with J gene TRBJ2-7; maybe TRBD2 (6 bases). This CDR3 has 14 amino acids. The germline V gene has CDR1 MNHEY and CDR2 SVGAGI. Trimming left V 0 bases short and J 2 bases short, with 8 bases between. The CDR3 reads CASSYSRGTYEQYF. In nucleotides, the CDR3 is TGTGCCAGCAGTTACTCGCGGGGTACCTACGAGCAGTACTTC.

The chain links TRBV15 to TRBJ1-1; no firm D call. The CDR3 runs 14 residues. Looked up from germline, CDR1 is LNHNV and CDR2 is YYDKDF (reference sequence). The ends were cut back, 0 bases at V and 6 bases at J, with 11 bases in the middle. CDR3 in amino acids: CATSRDPVSAEAFF. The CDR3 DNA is TGTGCCACCAGCAGAGACCCGGTGTCAGCTGAAGCTTTCTTT.

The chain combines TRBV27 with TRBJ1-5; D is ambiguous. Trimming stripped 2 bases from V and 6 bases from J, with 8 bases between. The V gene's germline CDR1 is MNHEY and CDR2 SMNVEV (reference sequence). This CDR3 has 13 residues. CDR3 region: CASSLNEGQPQHF. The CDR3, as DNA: TGTGCCAGCAGTTTAAATGAGGGTCAGCCCCAGCATTTT.

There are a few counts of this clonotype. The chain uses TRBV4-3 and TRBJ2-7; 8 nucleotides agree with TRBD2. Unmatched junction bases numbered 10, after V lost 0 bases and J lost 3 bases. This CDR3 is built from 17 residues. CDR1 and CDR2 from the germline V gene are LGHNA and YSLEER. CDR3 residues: CASSQEVASGGYYEQYF. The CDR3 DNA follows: TGCGCCAGCAGCCAAGAAGTTGCGAGCGGGGGCTACTACGAGCAGTACTTC.

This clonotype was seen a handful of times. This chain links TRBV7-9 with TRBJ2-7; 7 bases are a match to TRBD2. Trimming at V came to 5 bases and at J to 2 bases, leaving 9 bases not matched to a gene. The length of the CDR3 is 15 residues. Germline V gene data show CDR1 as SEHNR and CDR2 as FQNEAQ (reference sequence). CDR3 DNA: TGTGCCAGCAGCCCATGGGCGGGAGATCCCTACGAGCAGTACTTC. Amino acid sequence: CASSPWAGDPYEQYF.

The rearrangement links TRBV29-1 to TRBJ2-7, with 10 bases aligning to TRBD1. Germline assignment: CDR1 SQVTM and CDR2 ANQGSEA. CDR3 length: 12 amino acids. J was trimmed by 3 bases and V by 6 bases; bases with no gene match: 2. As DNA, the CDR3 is TGCAGCGTCCGGGACAGGGGCTACGAGCAGTACTTC. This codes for CSVRDRGYEQYF.

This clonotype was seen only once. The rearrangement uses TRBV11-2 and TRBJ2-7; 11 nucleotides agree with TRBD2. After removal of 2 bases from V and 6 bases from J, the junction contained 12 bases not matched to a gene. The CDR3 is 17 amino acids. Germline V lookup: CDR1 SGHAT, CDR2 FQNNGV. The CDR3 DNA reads TGTGCCAGCAGCTTATTTGCTCCCACTAGCGGGAGAGCCGAGCAGTACTTC. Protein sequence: CASSLFAPTSGRAEQYF. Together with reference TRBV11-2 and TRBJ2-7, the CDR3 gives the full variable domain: EAGVAQSPRYKIIEKRQSVAFWCNPISGHATLYWYQQILGQGPKLLIQFQNNGVVDDSQLPKDRFSAERLKGVDSTLKIQPAKLEDSAVYLCASSLFAPTSGRAEQYFGPGTRLTVT.